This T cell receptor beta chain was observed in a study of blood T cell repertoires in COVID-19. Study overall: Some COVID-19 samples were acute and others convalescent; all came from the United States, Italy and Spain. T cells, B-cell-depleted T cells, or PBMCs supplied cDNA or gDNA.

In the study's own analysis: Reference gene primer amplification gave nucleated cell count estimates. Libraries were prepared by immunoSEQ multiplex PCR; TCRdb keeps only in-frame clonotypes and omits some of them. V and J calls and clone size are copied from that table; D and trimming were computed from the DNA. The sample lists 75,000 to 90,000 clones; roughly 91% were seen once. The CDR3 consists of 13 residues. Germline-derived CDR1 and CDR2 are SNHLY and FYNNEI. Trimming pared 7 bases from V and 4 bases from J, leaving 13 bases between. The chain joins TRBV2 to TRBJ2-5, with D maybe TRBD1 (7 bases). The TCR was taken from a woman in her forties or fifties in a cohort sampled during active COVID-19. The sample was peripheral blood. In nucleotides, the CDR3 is TGTGCCAGCACCCCAGGGGGGATAGAGACCCAGTACTTC. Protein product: CASTPGGIETQYF.